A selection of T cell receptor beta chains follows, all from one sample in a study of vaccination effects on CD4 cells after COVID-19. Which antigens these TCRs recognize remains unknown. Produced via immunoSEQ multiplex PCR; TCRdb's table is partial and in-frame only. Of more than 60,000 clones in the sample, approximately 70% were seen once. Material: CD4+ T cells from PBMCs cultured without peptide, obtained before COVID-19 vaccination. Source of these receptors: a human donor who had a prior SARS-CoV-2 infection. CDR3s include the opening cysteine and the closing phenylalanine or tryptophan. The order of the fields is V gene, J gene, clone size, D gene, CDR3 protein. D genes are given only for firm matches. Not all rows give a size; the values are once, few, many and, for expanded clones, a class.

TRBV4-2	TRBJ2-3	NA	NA	CASSHPLKDTQYF
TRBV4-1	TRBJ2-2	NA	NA	CASSQFRGNTGELFF
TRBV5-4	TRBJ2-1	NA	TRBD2	CASSPGGAYNEQFF
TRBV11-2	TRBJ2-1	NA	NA	CASSYLRGGKYNEQFF
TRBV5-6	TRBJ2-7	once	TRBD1	CASSLARDRTILEQYF
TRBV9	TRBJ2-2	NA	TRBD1	CASSVRTGNTGELFF
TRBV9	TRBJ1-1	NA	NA	CASSVDVGRTEAFF
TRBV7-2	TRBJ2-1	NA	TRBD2	CASSLTSGVYNEQFF
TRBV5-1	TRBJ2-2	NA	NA	CATRPGSSNTGELFF
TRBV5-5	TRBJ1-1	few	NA	CASSSRRATSRFLVTEAFF
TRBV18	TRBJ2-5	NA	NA	CASSPAVPRETQYF
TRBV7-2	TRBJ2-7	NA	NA	CASSSLGGTTHYEQYF
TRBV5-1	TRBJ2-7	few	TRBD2	CASSLTPSGWSSYEQYF
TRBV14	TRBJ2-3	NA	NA	CASSPRNGVRTDTQYF
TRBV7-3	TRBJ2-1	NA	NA	CASSFAVSSYNEQFF
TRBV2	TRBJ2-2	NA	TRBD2	CASVELAGNTGELFF
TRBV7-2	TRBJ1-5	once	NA	CASSLVGYGQPQHF